These 29 T cell receptor beta chains share one sample of origin, sequenced in a study of cytomegalovirus exposure and HLA in healthy donors. The method was immunoSEQ multiplex PCR; TCRdb's version includes in-frame clones alone and lacks a portion of them. This sample yields 190,000 or so clones, of which 80% to 85% are seen a single time; 2.8% belongs to the top ten. Sequenced input: PBMCs. All receptors derive from a woman between 18 and 30 years old in good health and CMV-seropositive.

The J gene is TRBJ1-2, the V gene TRBV4-2, with D possibly TRBD1 on 5 matching bases. The CDR3 extends over 15 amino acids. With 6 bases removed from V and 8 bases from J, the gap between germline ends came to 22 bases. CDR1 and CDR2 (germline): LGHNA, YNFKEQ. CDR3 in amino acids: CASSETGPREGGYTF. As DNA, the CDR3 is TGTGCCAGCAGTGAAACGGGGCCCCGGGAGGGCGGCTACACCTTC.

On this clone itself: The sample contains more than one DNA sequence encoding this CDR3. The chain combines TRBV4-3 with TRBJ2-3; D is uncertain. Trimming took 0 bases from V and 1 from J, leaving 8 bases between them. The germline V gene encodes CDR1 LGHNA and CDR2 YSLEER. There are 15 residues in the CDR3. DNA of the CDR3: TGCGCCAGCAGCCAAGAAAGAACACGCACAGATACGCAGTATTTT. This codes for CASSQERTRTDTQYF.

The CDR3 sequence is CASSPRLDRGYNEQFF. DNA of the CDR3: TGTGCCAGTAGTCCGAGGTTGGACAGGGGCTACAATGAGCAGTTCTTC. The chain is built from TRBV19 and TRBJ2-1; TRBD1 matches at 9 bases. The CDR3 has 16 residues. V lost 5 bases to trimming and J lost 3 bases; unmatched junction nucleotides: 8. Germline-derived CDR1 and CDR2 are LNHDA and SQIVND (reference sequence).

This clone was observed once. V usage is TRBV29-1 and J usage is TRBJ1-1; the D is unclear. The V gene's germline CDR1 is SQVTM and CDR2 ANQGSEA. Trimming removed 6 bases at V and 0 bases at J, with 14 bases between. This CDR3 is built from 14 residues. CDR3: CSVRVVLMNTEAFF. The CDR3 DNA reads TGCAGCGTCCGCGTCGTTCTCATGAACACTGAAGCTTTCTTT.

This clone showed up just a few times. The chain has TRBV6-4 and TRBJ1-5; possible D gene TRBD1, 6 bases. Trimming took off 2 bases at V and 9 bases at J, with 11 bases between the two ends. Germline-derived CDR1 and CDR2 are MRHNA and SNTAGT. CDR3 length: 13 residues. This CDR3 reads CASSDILGAPQHF. DNA of the CDR3: TGTGCCAGCAGTGACATTCTGGGGGCGCCCCAGCATTTT.

V usage is TRBV6-5 and J usage is TRBJ2-7; 9 bases map to TRBD2. V lost 6 bases to trimming and J lost 7 bases; unmatched junction nucleotides: 13. CDR1 MNHEY and CDR2 SVGAGI come from the germline V gene. The CDR3 spans 15 residues. The CDR3 DNA reads as TGTGCCAGCAGCCCCAGCGGGGGGACCTGGAGGGAGCAGTACTTC. This encodes CASSPSGGTWREQYF.

Here the CDR3 DNA reads TGTGCCAGCAGCCAATTCGGGTCGGGATTAACGAGGGACAACTCTGGAAACACCATATATTTT. Protein product: CASSQFGSGLTRDNSGNTIYF. The chain combines TRBV16 with TRBJ1-3; tentatively, D is TRBD1 (6 bases). The CDR3 spans 21 residues. Germline assignment: CDR1 KGHSY and CDR2 FQNENV. V was trimmed by 1 base and J by 0 bases, leaving 25 bases between them.

V is TRBV6-1 and J is TRBJ1-5; no definite D call. Germline assignment: CDR1 MNHNS and CDR2 SASEGT. The CDR3 has 16 amino acids. Trimming removed 2 bases at V and 2 bases at J, with 13 bases between. For the CDR3, the DNA is TGTGCCAGCAGTGAAACCCGAGGGAGAGGCAATCAGCCCCAGCATTTT. This encodes CASSETRGRGNQPQHF.

The J gene is TRBJ1-6, the V gene TRBV5-1, with TRBD1 as a possible D gene (6 bases). Germline CDR1 is SGHRS and CDR2 is YFSETQ. V dropped 2 bases and J dropped 8 bases, with 14 bases sitting between them. The CDR3 loop spans 15 amino acids. CDR3 in amino acids: CASSLTGNGDSPLHF. The CDR3 DNA sequence: TGCGCCAGCAGCTTAACAGGGAATGGGGATTCACCCCTCCACTTT.

J is TRBJ2-7 and V is TRBV7-6; weak D call: TRBD2 (5 bases). The CDR3 has 14 amino acids. With 5 bases removed from V and 2 bases from J, the gap between germline ends came to 13 bases. Germline assignment: CDR1 SGHVS and CDR2 FNYEAQ. The CDR3 protein is CASSPSGSPYEQYF. The CDR3 nucleotides are TGTGCCAGCAGCCCAAGTGGGAGCCCCTACGAGCAGTACTTC.

The CDR3 coding sequence is TGTGCCAGCAGCGCAAGCGGGGGTATGTCCTACGAGCAGTACTTC. As protein: CASSASGGMSYEQYF. The rearrangement joins TRBV9 to TRBJ2-7; 8 bases fit TRBD2. V dropped 3 bases and J dropped 1; count of bases not matched to a gene: 6. In germline, CDR1 is SGDLS, CDR2 YYNGEE. The CDR3 consists of 15 residues.

The chain has TRBV9 and TRBJ1-3; TRBD1 might be the D (5 bases). Between the trimmed V and J ends, which lost 0 bases and 2 bases, there was a span of 15 bases. CDR3 length equals 17 residues. Germline V lookup: CDR1 SGDLS, CDR2 YYNGEE. The CDR3 reads CASSVAVGGTPGNTIYF. CDR3 in DNA: TGTGCCAGCAGCGTAGCTGTGGGGGGGACCCCTGGAAACACCATATATTTT. Full variable domain (outside the CDR3, taken from reference TRBV9 and TRBJ1-3): DSGVTQTPKHLITATGQRVTLRCSPRSGDLSVYWYQQSLDQGLQFLIQYYNGEERAKGNILERFSAQQFPDLHSELNLSSLELGDSALYFCASSVAVGGTPGNTIYFGEGSWLTVV.

This chain uses TRBV13 with TRBJ2-7; 8 positions match TRBD1. The CDR3 is 15 amino acids. J gave up 5 bases and V 5 bases, and 11 bases lay outside the gene matches. Germline V gene lookup returns CDR1 PRHDT and CDR2 FYEKMQ (reference sequence). The CDR3 is CASSPTDRELDEQYF. DNA of the CDR3: TGTGCCAGCAGCCCGACGGACAGGGAATTAGACGAGCAGTACTTC. Full variable domain (rest looked up from reference TRBV13 and TRBJ2-7): AAGVIQSPRHLIKEKRETATLKCYPIPRHDTVYWYQQGPGQDPQFLISFYEKMQSDKGSIPDRFSAQQFSDYHSELNMSSLELGDSALYFCASSPTDRELDEQYFGPGTRLTVT.

V gene TRBV5-3 combines with J gene TRBJ1-1, with D perhaps matching TRBD1 (6 bases). TRBV5-3 is given ORF status, its function remaining uncertain. This CDR3 region has 18 residues. V dropped 0 bases and J dropped 4 bases, with 22 bases sitting between them. CDR3 sequence (DNA): TGTGCCAGAAGCTTGGCGGACAGCCCCAAGGAGGACGGCACTGAAGCTTTCTTT. Protein product: CARSLADSPKEDGTEAFF.

The V gene is TRBV29-1, the J gene TRBJ1-4, with D uncertain. The V gene lost 6 bases and the J gene lost 8 bases, with 16 bases spanning the gap. This CDR3 contains 13 residues. Germline V gene data show CDR1 as SQVTM and CDR2 as ANQGSEA. CDR3 coding DNA: TGCAGCGTCCAGATAAGGCAGGCAGAAAAACTGTTTTTT. Amino acids: CSVQIRQAEKLFF.

In its sample, this clone was seen a few times. In DNA, the CDR3 is TGTGCCAGCAGCTCCACAGTGACCTATGGCTACACCTTC. Its protein is CASSSTVTYGYTF. The rearrangement joins TRBV7-8 to TRBJ1-2, with D unresolved. The CDR3 sequence is 13 residues long. Looked up from germline, CDR1 is SGHVS and CDR2 is FQNEAQ. The V end was cut by 4 bases, the J end by 4 bases, with 10 bases between.

The rearrangement joins TRBV4-3 to TRBJ2-1, with TRBD2 matching 8 bases. In germline, CDR1 is LGHNA, CDR2 YSLEER. V lost 10 bases and J lost 1; bases outside the gene matches: 6. The CDR3 is made up of 14 amino acids. The CDR3 nucleotides read TGCGCCACCGCCCCGGGGGGGTCCTACAATGAGCAGTTCTTC. It codes for CATAPGGSYNEQFF.

The chain joins TRBV11-2 to TRBJ2-1, with TRBD2 matching 9 bases. Trimming at V came to 1 base and at J to 7 bases, leaving 8 bases not matched to a gene. This CDR3 is built from 16 residues. Looked up from germline, CDR1 is SGHAT and CDR2 is FQNNGV. CDR3 bases: TGTGCCAGCAGCTTAGTAGGCGGGGGGGCCGGAAATGAGCAGTTCTTC. Protein product: CASSLVGGGAGNEQFF.

This clone was counted only a few times. The rearrangement links TRBV21-1 to TRBJ1-2; TRBD1 is taken as the D call from the table, unchecked against the DNA. TRBV21-1 constitutes a pseudogene. The CDR3 is made up of 13 amino acids. Written as DNA, the CDR3 is TGTGCCAGCAGCAAAGGGACAGACTATGGCTACACCTTC. It codes for CASSKGTDYGYTF.

This chain uses TRBV11-2 with TRBJ2-1, with 11 bases lining up with TRBD2. V dropped 5 bases and J dropped 0; count of bases not matched to a gene: 12. This CDR3 region has 19 residues. CDR1 is SGHAT and CDR2 is FQNNGV in the germline V gene. CDR3 sequence (DNA): TGTGCCAGCAGCCCTACCGGGACTAGCGGCCCGAGCTCCTACAATGAGCAGTTCTTC. It translates to CASSPTGTSGPSSYNEQFF.

A single count supports this clone. V usage is TRBV7-9 and J usage is TRBJ2-2; 7 positions match TRBD2. Germline-derived CDR1 and CDR2 are SEHNR and FQNEAQ (reference sequence). This CDR3 region has 16 residues. With V trimmed by 4 bases and J by 0 bases, 5 bases remained unmatched. As DNA, the CDR3 is TGTGCCAGCAGCTCCGGACTAGTGACGAACACCGGGGAGCTGTTTTTT. Translation gives CASSSGLVTNTGELFF.

The V and J genes are TRBV2 and TRBJ2-3; 7 bases are a match to TRBD2. The CDR3 covers 15 residues. V lost 4 bases to trimming and J lost 6 bases; unmatched junction nucleotides: 10. Germline V lookup: CDR1 SNHLY, CDR2 FYNNEI. Here the CDR3 reads CASSVGAGTMDTQYF. The CDR3 DNA sequence: TGTGCCAGCAGTGTTGGAGCGGGGACTATGGATACGCAGTATTTT.

The chain has TRBV4-1 and TRBJ2-5, with 12 bases identical to TRBD2. From germline, CDR1 is MGHRA and CDR2 YSYEKL. The CDR3 runs 16 residues. V lost 3 bases to trimming and J lost 5 bases; unmatched junction nucleotides: 7. The CDR3, as DNA: TGCGCCAGCAGCCACCCACTAGCGGGGGGCTATGAGACCCAGTACTTC. Translated: CASSHPLAGGYETQYF.

The rearrangement links TRBV27 to TRBJ1-1; D unresolved. The length of the CDR3 is 14 residues. The V end was cut by 3 bases, the J end by 2 bases, with 10 bases between. The germline V gene has CDR1 MNHEY and CDR2 SMNVEV (reference sequence). CDR3 in amino acids: CASSFQGGNTEAFF. DNA of the CDR3: TGTGCCAGCAGTTTTCAAGGAGGAAACACTGAAGCTTTCTTT.

Comments on this clone: The sample contains more than one DNA sequence encoding this CDR3. The chain combines TRBV7-9 with TRBJ2-3, with D unclear. The CDR3 extends over 12 amino acids. Germline V gene lookup returns CDR1 SEHNR and CDR2 FQNEAQ (reference sequence). V lost 5 bases, J lost 2 bases, and 5 bases lay in between. CDR3 protein: CASSLYTDTQYF. Written as DNA, the CDR3 is TGTGCCAGCAGCCTCTACACAGATACGCAGTATTTT.

The rearrangement links TRBV10-2 to TRBJ2-2; 8 nucleotides align to TRBD2. V lost 4 bases to trimming and J lost 5 bases; unmatched junction nucleotides: 12. Germline-derived CDR1 and CDR2 are WSHSY and SAAADI. The CDR3 covers 17 residues. CDR3 residues: CASSGGLALPITGELFF. In DNA form, the CDR3 reads TGCGCCAGCAGTGGCGGACTAGCCCTTCCGATAACCGGGGAGCTGTTTTTT.

V and J are TRBV5-1 and TRBJ2-1, with a weak D call TRBD1 (6 bases). Germline V gene sequence: CDR1 SGHRS, CDR2 YFSETQ. Trimming left V 3 bases short and J 6 bases short, with 16 bases between. This CDR3 region has 15 residues. CDR3 DNA sequence: TGCGCCAGCAGCTGGTCCGGGACAAGACTCAATGAGCAGTTCTTC. Amino acids: CASSWSGTRLNEQFF.

The chain couples TRBV7-9 to TRBJ2-1; TRBD1 matches 12 bases. The CDR3 extends over 16 amino acids. Trimming cost V 5 bases and J 9 bases; bases outside gene matches: 11. Germline loops: CDR1 SEHNR, CDR2 FQNEAQ (reference sequence). CDR3 nucleotide sequence: TGTGCCAGCAGCGCCGCCGGGACAGGGGGCTTCGGTGAGCAGTTCTTC. As protein: CASSAAGTGGFGEQFF.

This rearrangement joins TRBV6-1 to TRBJ1-5, with TRBD1 identical over 11 bases. The CDR3 is 14 amino acids. Germline assignment: CDR1 MNHNS and CDR2 SASEGT. With V trimmed by 6 bases and J by 6 bases, 4 bases remained unmatched. The CDR3 loop is CASSGQGARQPQHF. The DNA of the CDR3 is TGTGCCAGCAGCGGACAGGGGGCGCGTCAGCCCCAGCATTTT.